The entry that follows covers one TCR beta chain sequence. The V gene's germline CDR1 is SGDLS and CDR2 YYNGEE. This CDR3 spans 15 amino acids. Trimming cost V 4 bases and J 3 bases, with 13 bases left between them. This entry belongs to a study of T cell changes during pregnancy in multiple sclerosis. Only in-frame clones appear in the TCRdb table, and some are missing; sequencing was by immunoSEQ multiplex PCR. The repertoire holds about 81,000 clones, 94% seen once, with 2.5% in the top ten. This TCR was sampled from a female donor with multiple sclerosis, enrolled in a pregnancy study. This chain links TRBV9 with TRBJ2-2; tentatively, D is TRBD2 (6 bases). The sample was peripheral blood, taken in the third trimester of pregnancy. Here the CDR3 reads CASSSPGLYTGELFF. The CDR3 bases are TGTGCCAGCAGCTCCCCGGGACTGTACACCGGGGAGCTGTTTTTT.